This TCR beta chain was retrieved from a study of chemoradiotherapy in HPV16-positive cancers. For the study at large: A couple of HPV16-positive patients' cells yielded candidate HPV-specific clones and common motifs.

Samples were taken several times over chemoradiotherapy. Data came from immunoSEQ multiplex PCR; TCRdb stores just in-frame clones and leaves some out. The data contain 40,000 or so clones, around 80% of them singletons. This CDR3 has 14 amino acids. CDR1 is SGHDN and CDR2 is FVKESK in the germline V gene. V gave up 5 bases and J gave up 2 bases; unmatched junction bases: 5. The V and J genes are TRBV14 and TRBJ2-7, with 8 bases lining up with TRBD1. The TCR comes from a human donor with HPV-associated anogenital cancer. The specimen comprised blood, sampled from a patient who underwent chemoradiotherapy. CDR3 region: CASSFGQGTYEQYF. As DNA, the CDR3 is TGTGCCAGCAGCTTTGGACAGGGAACCTACGAGCAGTACTTC.